The following is a T cell receptor beta chain sequence with its context. This CDR3 region has 13 residues. Deletions cut 4 bases from V and 4 bases from J, with 12 bases between. CDR1 and CDR2 (germline): SGHRS, YFSETQ. This sample stems from a study of identical twins. Each CDR3 protein is one row after TCRdb ran MiXCR on the 5' RACE reads. The sample holds 600,000 to 850,000 distinct CDR3 sequences, about 18% seen once. The same data also contributed to another study, on T cells expressing NK-cell markers. This second study notes: Clarity on HCMV specificity was lacking for the expanded NKG2C+ T cell clones.

This chain links TRBV5-1 with TRBJ2-7; D is undetermined. The TCR sequence derives from a woman aged 18 to 35 in good health. Sequencing input: PBMCs. CDR3 protein: CASSPDPYYEQYF. The DNA of the CDR3 is TGCGCCAGCAGCCCCGATCCTTATTACGAGCAGTACTTC. The full variable domain, completed using reference TRBV5-1 and TRBJ2-7, is KAGVTQTPRYLIKTRGQQVTLSCSPISGHRSVSWYQQTPGQGLQFLFEYFSETQRNKGNFPGRFSGRQFSNSRSEMNVSTLELGDSALYLCASSPDPYYEQYFGPGTRLTVT.